The 15 T cell receptor beta chains below come from one sample, sequenced in a study of blood T cell repertoires in COVID-19. The method was immunoSEQ multiplex PCR; TCRdb's version includes in-frame clones alone and lacks a portion of them. This sample has 200,000 to 250,000 clones, with about 90% found just once. The sample consisted of PBMCs or T cells enriched from blood (not recorded which). These receptors were taken from a woman in her 30s who had been exposed to COVID-19.

This sequence joins TRBV5-3 and TRBJ1-6; TRBD1 aligns across 8 bases. TRBV5-3 counts as an open reading frame of uncertain function. This CDR3 is 15 amino acids long. Trimming removed 1 base from V and 7 bases from J; junction bases left unmatched: 4. The CDR3 DNA is TGTGCCAGAAGCTTGCCAGGGGGCGAAAATTCACCCCTCCACTTT. This gives the protein CARSLPGGENSPLHF.

This clone was found once. The CDR3 DNA reads as TGCGCCAGCAGCTACCGGGACAGGGGCTACGAGCAGTACTTC. Translating it yields CASSYRDRGYEQYF. The J gene is TRBJ2-7, the V gene TRBV4-1, with TRBD1 matching over 10 bases. Trimming removed 5 bases from V and 3 bases from J; junction bases left unmatched: 4. The germline V gene has CDR1 MGHRA and CDR2 YSYEKL. The CDR3 has 14 residues.

This clone was detected only once. The V and J genes are TRBV9 and TRBJ2-3; D is ambiguous. The CDR3 totals 16 residues. V was trimmed by 3 bases and J by 0 bases, leaving 14 bases between them. CDR1 and CDR2 (germline): SGDLS, YYNGEE. The CDR3: CASSATPLPSTDTQYF. In DNA, the CDR3 is TGTGCCAGCAGCGCGACTCCCCTTCCGAGCACAGATACGCAGTATTTT.

The rearrangement links TRBV18 to TRBJ2-3; 9 bases agree with TRBD1. The germline V gene encodes CDR1 KGHSH and CDR2 LQKENI. This CDR3 has 15 residues. V shed 1 base and J 3 bases; nucleotides not matched to a gene: 2. The CDR3 DNA sequence: TGTGCCAGCTCACCACAACAGGGGGCAACAGATACGCAGTATTTT. Its protein is CASSPQQGATDTQYF.

The V call is TRBV20-1, the J call TRBJ1-1; D is uncertain. Germline lookup yields CDR1 DFQATT and CDR2 SNEGSKA (reference sequence). V was shortened by 2 bases and J by 8 bases, with 9 bases between the two germline ends. The CDR3 consists of 11 residues. CDR3 region: CSARLKQEAFF. The DNA for the CDR3 is TGCAGTGCTAGACTGAAGCAAGAAGCTTTCTTT.

The genes are TRBV5-4 and TRBJ2-2, with 9 bases lining up with TRBD1. J lost 3 bases, V lost 2 bases, and 2 bases had no gene match. This CDR3 region has 15 residues. In germline, CDR1 is SGHNT, CDR2 YYREEE (reference sequence). The DNA of the CDR3 is TGTGCCAGCAGCTTACAGGGGGCTGACACCGGGGAGCTGTTTTTT. As protein: CASSLQGADTGELFF.

The chain carries TRBV12-3 or TRBV12-4 and TRBJ2-2; D possibly corresponds to TRBD1 (6 bases). V was cut by 7 bases and J by 7 bases, with 10 bases left in between. The CDR3 totals 12 residues. The CDR3 nucleotides read TGTGCCAGCAAACCAGGGGTCGGGGAGCTGTTTTTT. It encodes CASKPGVGELFF.

The V call is TRBV7-2, the J call TRBJ2-1; tentatively, D is TRBD2 (7 bases). This CDR3 comprises 16 residues. V was clipped by 5 bases and J by 8 bases, with 22 bases between them. Germline assignment: CDR1 SGHTA and CDR2 FQGNSA. CDR3 residues: CASSRGGGTTLYEQFF. As DNA, the CDR3 is TGTGCCAGCAGCCGTGGGGGGGGCACTACTCTTTATGAGCAGTTCTTC.

The J gene is TRBJ1-4, the V gene TRBV28, with D possibly matching TRBD1 (5 bases). The CDR3 runs to 14 residues. Germline V CDR1 and CDR2: MDHEN, SYDVKM. Trimming shortened V by 2 bases and J by 8 bases, and 12 bases separated the two germline ends. The CDR3 DNA is TGTGCCAGCAGTTTAGGGACGGCGGGGGAAAAACTGTTTTTT. It encodes CASSLGTAGEKLFF.

V gene TRBV10-3 combines with J gene TRBJ2-7; possibly TRBD1 for D (5 bases). Trimming took 10 bases from V and 4 from J, leaving 14 bases between them. CDR1 and CDR2 (germline): ENHRY, SYGVKD. This CDR3 region has 12 residues. CDR3 sequence: CASGVKGYEQYF. The CDR3 DNA reads TGTGCCAGTGGAGTTAAGGGGTACGAGCAGTACTTC.

This chain joins TRBV19 and TRBJ2-1; 13 nucleotides agree with TRBD2. Germline values: CDR1 LNHDA, CDR2 SQIVND (reference sequence). The ends lost 3 bases at V and 2 bases at J; junction bases unmatched: 1. CDR3 length: 16 amino acids. In nucleotides, the CDR3 is TGTGCCAGTAGTATCGGGACTAGCGGGACCTACAATGAGCAGTTCTTC. Amino acids: CASSIGTSGTYNEQFF.

This clone is a singleton in its sample. The chain has TRBV7-9 and TRBJ1-2, with a weak D call TRBD1 (6 bases). The CDR3 consists of 13 residues. CDR1 and CDR2 (germline): SEHNR, FQNEAQ (reference sequence). With 3 bases removed from V and 8 bases from J, the gap between germline ends came to 13 bases. CDR3: CASSFIRGRGYTF. The CDR3 coding sequence is TGTGCCAGCAGCTTTATCAGGGGACGCGGCTACACCTTC.

The J gene is TRBJ2-3, the V gene TRBV2; 8 bases map to TRBD1. Germline values: CDR1 SNHLY, CDR2 FYNNEI. J was trimmed by 5 bases and V by 6 bases; bases with no gene match: 10. This CDR3 has 15 amino acids. The CDR3 nucleotides read TGTGCCAGCAGAGTCGACAGGGGAGATGGAGATACGCAGTATTTT. Translation: CASRVDRGDGDTQYF.

This clone was seen more than once but under ten times. The gene calls are TRBV27 and TRBJ1-2; D call uncertain. CDR3 size: 14 residues. Germline V gives CDR1 MNHEY, CDR2 SMNVEV (reference sequence). V was shortened by 0 bases and J by 4 bases, with 9 bases between the two germline ends. Here the CDR3 reads CASSLSGDGYGYTF. CDR3 nucleotides: TGTGCCAGCAGTTTATCCGGGGATGGCTATGGCTACACCTTC.

The gene calls are TRBV15 and TRBJ1-2; D gene uncertain. The V gene lost 0 bases and the J gene lost 5 bases, with 10 bases spanning the gap. Germline V CDR1 and CDR2: LNHNV, YYDKDF (reference sequence). CDR3 length: 14 amino acids. CDR3 sequence: CATSRDRQAYGYTF. The CDR3 nucleotides read TGTGCCACCAGCAGAGATCGGCAGGCATATGGCTACACCTTC. The entire variable domain, with the rest obtained from reference TRBV15 and TRBJ1-2, is as follows: DAMVIQNPRYQVTQFGKPVTLSCSQTLNHNVMYWYQQKSSQAPKLLFHYYDKDFNNEADTPDNFQSRRPNTSFCFLDIRSPGLGDTAMYLCATSRDRQAYGYTFGSGTRLTVV.